The rows below give T cell receptor beta chains drawn from one sample of a study of blood T cell repertoires in COVID-19. TCRdb's table, derived via immunoSEQ multiplex PCR, lists solely in-frame clones and lacks some. The table has 140,000 to 150,000 clones, about 85% seen once. The sequenced sample was peripheral blood. These TCRs come from a woman aged 35 to 49 with active or convalescent COVID-19. CDR3s include the opening cysteine and the closing phenylalanine or tryptophan. The D gene is left open where the match is weak. Clone size is shown for a subset of rows, as once, few, many or a class of expanded clone.

>-|-|TRBJ1-2|TRBV28
TGTGCCAGCAGGGCCCAGGGGCTCTATGGCTACACCTTC
CASRAQGLYGYTF
>TRBD2|-|TRBJ2-3|TRBV7-2
TGTGCCAGCAGCTTGACTAGCGGCACAGATACGCAGTATTTT
CASSLTSGTDTQYF
>TRBD1|-|TRBJ1-4|TRBV28
TGTGCCAGCAGCCTGACAGGGGCACCGGGAGAAAAACTGTTTTTT
CASSLTGAPGEKLFF
>-|once|TRBJ1-1|TRBV18
TGTGCCAGCTCACTATTCGGAGGGAAGAACACTGAAGCTTTCTTT
CASSLFGGKNTEAFF
>-|-|TRBJ1-2|TRBV3-1/TRBV3-2
TGTGCCAGCAGCCAAAGGGGCGGGGGAACTACCTATGGCTACACCTTC
CASSQRGGGTTYGYTF
>TRBD1|-|TRBJ1-6|TRBV3-1/TRBV3-2
TGTGCCAGCAGCCCGGGACAGGGGGCCCTTGTGGCCCTCCACTTT
CASSPGQGALVALHF
>-|-|TRBJ2-6|TRBV29-1
TGCAGCGTTGATGGGCCATCTGGGGCCAACGTCCTGACTTTC
CSVDGPSGANVLTF
>-|-|TRBJ1-5|TRBV5-4
TGTGCCAGCAGCTTGGCCGGACAGCCTAATCAGCCCCAGCATTTT
CASSLAGQPNQPQHF
>-|-|TRBJ1-1|TRBV30
TGTGCCTGGAGTGGGGCAGGGGAAGAAGCTTTCTTT
CAWSGAGEEAFF
>-|-|TRBJ1-2|TRBV4-1
TGCGCCAGCAGCCAATACCGGGACAAGAACTATGGCTACACCTTC
CASSQYRDKNYGYTF
>TRBD1|once|TRBJ1-4|TRBV28
TGTGCCAGCAGTCCCAGTCCAGGACAGGGAGAAGAAAAACTGTTTTTT
CASSPSPGQGEEKLFF
>-|-|TRBJ1-4|TRBV13
TGTGCCAGCAGCCCGCGGGGGGGGATGAGTGAAAAACTGTTTTTT
CASSPRGGMSEKLFF
>TRBD1|-|TRBJ2-2|TRBV10-2
TGCGCCAGCAGGACAGGGACAAACACCGGGGAGCTGTTTTTT
CASRTGTNTGELFF
>TRBD2|-|TRBJ2-1|TRBV28
TGTGCCAGCAGTTTAACAGGGGGGCTAGCGGGAGACCCACCAGGCGAGCAGTTCTTC
CASSLTGGLAGDPPGEQFF
>-|-|TRBJ1-6|TRBV28
TGTGCCAGCAGTTCCTATGCGCTTGATAATTCACCCCTCCACTTT
CASSSYALDNSPLHF
>-|-|TRBJ2-2|TRBV7-2
TGTGCCAGCAGCCGAGACATCACCGGGGAGCTGTTTTTT
CASSRDITGELFF
>TRBD1|-|TRBJ2-5|TRBV7-8
TGTGCCAGCAGCCAGGGACAGGGCGAGACCCAGTACTTC
CASSQGQGETQYF
>TRBD2|-|TRBJ2-1|TRBV10-3
TGTGCCATCAGTGACCCGACTAGCGGGAGGGTGAATGAGCAGTTCTTC
CAISDPTSGRVNEQFF
>-|-|TRBJ1-1|TRBV2
TGTGCCAGCAGTGAATCTTGGGGGGGCCCCGTCACTGAAGCTTTCTTT
CASSESWGGPVTEAFF
>TRBD1|-|TRBJ1-1|TRBV19
TGTGCCAGTAGTATCCGGTTTGGGTCGTTACAGGGGGCCGACACTGAAGCTTTCTTT
CASSIRFGSLQGADTEAFF
>TRBD2|-|TRBJ2-3|TRBV19
TGTGCCAGTAGCCACCCCGGGACTAACATGAATACGCAGTATTTT
CASSHPGTNMNTQYF
>-|few|TRBJ2-2|TRBV28
TGTGCCAGCAGTTCCAGGGGGGCCGGGGAGCTGTTTTTT
CASSSRGAGELFF
>TRBD1|-|TRBJ1-2|TRBV7-9
TGTGCCAGCAGCGCAAACAGGGGCTATGGCTACACCTTC
CASSANRGYGYTF
>-|-|TRBJ1-6|TRBV9
TGTGCCAGCAGCGTAGTGGCGGAAAATTCACCCCTCCACTTT
CASSVVAENSPLHF
>-|few|TRBJ1-1|TRBV6-1
TGTGCCAGCAGTGAAGGGCGATGGGGAGTCATGAACACTGAAGCTTTCTTT
CASSEGRWGVMNTEAFF
>-|-|TRBJ1-2|TRBV27
TGTGCCAGTTCATTTACAGGGTATGGCTACACCTTC
CASSFTGYGYTF
>-|once|TRBJ1-2|TRBV14
TGTGCCAGCAGCCAAGACGCCGGTGTCGTTTTCTATGGCTACACCTTC
CASSQDAGVVFYGYTF
>TRBD2|-|TRBJ2-7|TRBV19
TGTGCCAGTAGTTCCCTAGCGGGAAGGTACGAGCAGTACTTC
CASSSLAGRYEQYF
>-|-|TRBJ2-1|TRBV18
TGTGCCAGCTCACCACAGACTAGTTACAATGAGCAGTTCTTC
CASSPQTSYNEQFF
>-|-|TRBJ1-1|TRBV2
TGTGCCAGCGTAACCGACGGACGGGCGGGTGAAGCTTTCTTT
CASVTDGRAGEAFF
>-|-|TRBJ1-5|TRBV6-1
TGTGCCAGCAGTGAAGGAAGAGTCGGGCAGGGGCGTTTCTTGCTGGGTCAGCCCCAGCATTTT
CASSEGRVGQGRFLLGQPQHF
>TRBD2|-|TRBJ2-5|TRBV9
TGTGCCAGCAGCGAGGGACTAGCAGGGGAGACCCAGTACTTC
CASSEGLAGETQYF
>TRBD2|-|TRBJ2-5|TRBV4-1
TGCGCCAGCAGCCAAGAACTCCGCGAAGCGGGGGTTGAGACCCAGTACTTC
CASSQELREAGVETQYF
>-|-|TRBJ2-5|TRBV3-1/TRBV3-2
TGTGCCAGCAGCCCCATCCCTACGGTAAATAAGACCCAGTACTTC
CASSPIPTVNKTQYF
>-|-|TRBJ1-2|TRBV27
TGTGCCAGCTCTTTAGAGGTTCTCCACTATGGCTACACCTTC
CASSLEVLHYGYTF
>-|-|TRBJ1-2|TRBV7-2
TGTGCCAGCAGCCCCCCGGGGTCCGGGGCTAACTATGGCTACACCTTC
CASSPPGSGANYGYTF
>TRBD2|-|TRBJ2-2|TRBV18
TGTGCCAGCTCACCCCTAGCGGGGGGGAACACCGGGGAGCTGTTTTTT
CASSPLAGGNTGELFF
>TRBD2|-|TRBJ2-1|TRBV4-2
TGTGCCAGCACCACTGGAGTACTAGCGGGAGACGGTGAGCAGTTCTTC
CASTTGVLAGDGEQFF
>-|-|TRBJ2-1|TRBV19
TGTGCCAGTAGTGACCTTCTCAGGGACATAAACAATGAGCAGTTCTTC
CASSDLLRDINNEQFF